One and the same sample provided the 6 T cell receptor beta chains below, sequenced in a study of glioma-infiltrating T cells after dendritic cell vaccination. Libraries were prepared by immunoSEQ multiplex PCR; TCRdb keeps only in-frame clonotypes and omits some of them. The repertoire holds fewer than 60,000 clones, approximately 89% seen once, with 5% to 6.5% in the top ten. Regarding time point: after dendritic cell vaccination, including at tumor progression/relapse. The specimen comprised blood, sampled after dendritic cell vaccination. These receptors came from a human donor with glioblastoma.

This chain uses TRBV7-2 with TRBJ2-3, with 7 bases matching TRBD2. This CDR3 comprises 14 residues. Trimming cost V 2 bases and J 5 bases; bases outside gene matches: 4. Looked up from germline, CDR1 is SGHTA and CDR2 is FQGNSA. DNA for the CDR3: TGTGCCAGCAGCTTAACAGCGGGGAGAGATACGCAGTATTTT. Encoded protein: CASSLTAGRDTQYF.

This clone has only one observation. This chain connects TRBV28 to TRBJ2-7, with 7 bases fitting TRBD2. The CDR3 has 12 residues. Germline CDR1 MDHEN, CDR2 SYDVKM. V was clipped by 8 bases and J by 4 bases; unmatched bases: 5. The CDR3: CASGTNTYEQYF. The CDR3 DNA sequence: TGTGCCAGCGGGACTAACACATACGAGCAGTACTTC.

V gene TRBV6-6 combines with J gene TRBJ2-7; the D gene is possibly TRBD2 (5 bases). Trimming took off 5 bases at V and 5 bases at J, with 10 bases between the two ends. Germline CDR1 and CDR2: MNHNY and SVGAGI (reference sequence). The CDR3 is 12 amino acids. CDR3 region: CASSGGPNEQYF. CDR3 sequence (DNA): TGTGCCAGCAGTGGCGGGCCGAACGAGCAGTACTTC.

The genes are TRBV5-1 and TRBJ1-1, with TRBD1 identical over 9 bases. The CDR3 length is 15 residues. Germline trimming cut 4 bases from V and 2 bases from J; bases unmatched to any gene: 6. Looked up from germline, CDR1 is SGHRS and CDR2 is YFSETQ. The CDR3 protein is CASSQQGQGNTEAFF. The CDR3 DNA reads TGCGCCAGCAGCCAGCAGGGACAGGGTAACACTGAAGCTTTCTTT.

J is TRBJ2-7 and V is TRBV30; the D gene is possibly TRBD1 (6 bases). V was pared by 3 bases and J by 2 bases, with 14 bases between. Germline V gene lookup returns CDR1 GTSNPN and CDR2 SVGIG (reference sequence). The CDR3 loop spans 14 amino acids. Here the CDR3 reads CAWSVGGGTYEQYF. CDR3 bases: TGTGCCTGGAGCGTAGGGGGTGGCACCTACGAGCAGTACTTC.

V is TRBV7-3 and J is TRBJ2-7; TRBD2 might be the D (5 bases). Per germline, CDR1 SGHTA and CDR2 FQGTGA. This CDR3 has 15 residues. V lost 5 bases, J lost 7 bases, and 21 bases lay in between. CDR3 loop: CASSTDYLRPSEQYF. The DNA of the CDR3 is TGTGCCAGCAGCACTGACTATCTACGACCTAGTGAGCAGTACTTC.